These T cell receptor beta chains were read from a single sample in a study of blood T cell repertoires in COVID-19. The protocol was immunoSEQ multiplex PCR, while the TCRdb copy is restricted to in-frame clones and leaves out a portion. The sample holds roughly 68,000 clones, roughly nine tenths seen once. Input material: peripheral blood. The source is a man in his forties with COVID-19, enrolled during active disease. The CDR3 runs from the conserved cysteine through the conserved F or W. A D gene is named only where the DNA matches it firmly. The listing skips clone size in some rows; elsewhere it reads once, few, many or a size class.

few	TRBV7-9	TRBJ1-5	TRBD1	13	TGTGCCAGCAGCGGGACAGGGGATCAGCCCCAGCATTTT	CASSGTGDQPQHF
.	TRBV7-8	TRBJ2-5	.	16	TGTGCCAGCAGCTTAAACAACGGCCAGGTTGAAGAGACCCAGTACTTC	CASSLNNGQVEETQYF
.	TRBV5-4	TRBJ2-6	TRBD2	17	TGTGCCAGCAGCCTGGGACTAGCGGGACCTGGGGCCAACGTCCTGACTTTC	CASSLGLAGPGANVLTF
.	TRBV28	TRBJ2-3	TRBD1	18	TGTGCCAGCAGTCTACCAAGGGACAGTCGATCTAGCACAGATACGCAGTATTTT	CASSLPRDSRSSTDTQYF
.	TRBV7-2	TRBJ1-6	.	14	TGTGCCAGCAGCTTAGGGCAAAATAATTCACCCCTCCACTTT	CASSLGQNNSPLHF
.	TRBV5-1	TRBJ2-3	TRBD2	15	TGCGCCAGCAGCTCCGGGACTAGCGGGGGGGATACGCAGTATTTT	CASSSGTSGGDTQYF
once	TRBV27	TRBJ2-7	TRBD1	13	TGTGCCAGCAGGCTAGGGGGCTCGGGCGAGCAGTACTTC	CASRLGGSGEQYF
.	TRBV2	TRBJ2-7	.	12	TGTGCCAGTCACCGGGACACCTACGAGCAGTACTTC	CASHRDTYEQYF
.	TRBV15	TRBJ2-5	TRBD2	15	TGTGCCACCAGCGACTGGGCGGGGGGGCAAGAGACCCAGTACTTC	CATSDWAGGQETQYF
once	TRBV6-1	TRBJ1-1	.	13	TGTGCCAGCAGTGACGGACAAGGACCTGAAGCTTTCTTT	CASSDGQGPEAFF
.	TRBV19	TRBJ1-1	.	15	TGTGCCAGTAGTCCTCGGCGGGGGCAGGGCACTGAAGCTTTCTTT	CASSPRRGQGTEAFF
.	TRBV6-1	TRBJ2-7	TRBD1	14	TGTGCCAGCAGTGAGGGACAGTCTAACTACGAGCAGTACTTC	CASSEGQSNYEQYF
.	TRBV28	TRBJ1-2	.	12	TGTGCCAGCGGACAGCTTAACTATGGCTACACCTTC	CASGQLNYGYTF
.	TRBV11-2	TRBJ2-7	TRBD1	16	TGTGCCAGCAGCTTAGATCTTGGGACAGGGTTCTACGAGCAGTACTTC	CASSLDLGTGFYEQYF
.	TRBV9	TRBJ1-4	TRBD1	17	TGTGCCAGCAGCGTAGGTGACAGGGGGCTTTTCAATGAAAAACTGTTTTTT	CASSVGDRGLFNEKLFF
.	TRBV12-5	TRBJ2-3	TRBD2	20	TGTGCTAGTGGTTTGTCAAGGAACGGGACTAGAGTAATAAGCACAGATACGCAGTATTTT	CASGLSRNGTRVISTDTQYF
.	TRBV6-1	TRBJ1-2	.	14	TGTGCCAGCAGTGAAGCTCTGGGGCCAGGGGGCTACACCTTC	CASSEALGPGGYTF
.	TRBV11-2	TRBJ2-7	TRBD2	16	TGTGCCAGCAGCTTTACTAGCGGGGGGGCCTTAGGGGAGCAGTACTTC	CASSFTSGGALGEQYF
.	TRBV29-1	TRBJ2-3	TRBD2	15	TGCAGCGTTGAAGTAGGGGCTAGCGGTACAGATACGCAGTATTTT	CSVEVGASGTDTQYF
once	TRBV2	TRBJ2-5	TRBD2	15	TGTGCCAGCAGTGAGCCGGGTAGCGGGGGAGAGACCCAGTACTTC	CASSEPGSGGETQYF
.	TRBV2	TRBJ2-2	.	16	TGTGCCAGCAGTGTAATGACAGGCTGGGACGGCGGGGAGCTGTTTTTT	CASSVMTGWDGGELFF
.	TRBV30	TRBJ1-6	.	13	TGTGCCTGGGGGGGAGGGGGTAATTCACCCCTCCACTTT	CAWGGGGNSPLHF
.	TRBV3-1/TRBV3-2	TRBJ1-3	TRBD1	15	TGTGCCAGCAGCCAAGACGAGGGGGCTAGAAACACCATATATTTT	CASSQDEGARNTIYF
few	TRBV7-9	TRBJ2-7	.	11	TGTGCCAGCGGGGAGAACTACGAGCAGTACTTC	CASGENYEQYF
.	TRBV3-1/TRBV3-2	TRBJ2-5	.	15	TGTGCCAGCAGCCAAAGTAGCCTGGGTCAAGAGACCCAGTACTTC	CASSQSSLGQETQYF
.	TRBV5-1	TRBJ1-1	TRBD1	14	TGCGCCAGCAGCTTGACAGGGGGAGGAACTGAAGCTTTCTTT	CASSLTGGGTEAFF
.	TRBV30	TRBJ1-1	TRBD1	13	TGTGCCTCTGACAGGGGGCATGGCACTGAAGCTTTCTTT	CASDRGHGTEAFF
few	TRBV7-9	TRBJ2-7	TRBD1	20	TGTGCCAGCAGCAACTCTTGGGGCCATACGGGACAGGGGAAATCCTACGAGCAGTACTTC	CASSNSWGHTGQGKSYEQYF
.	TRBV6-1	TRBJ2-2	.	16	TGTGCCAGCAGTGATCAGGGCACCGCGAACACCGGGGAGCTGTTTTTT	CASSDQGTANTGELFF
.	TRBV4-1	TRBJ1-1	TRBD1	16	TGCGCCAGCAGCCAAGATCGGGTAGGGGGCTACACTGAAGCTTTCTTT	CASSQDRVGGYTEAFF
.	TRBV7-9	TRBJ1-2	.	12	TGTGCCAGCAGCCTATCTTCGTATGGCTACACCTTC	CASSLSSYGYTF